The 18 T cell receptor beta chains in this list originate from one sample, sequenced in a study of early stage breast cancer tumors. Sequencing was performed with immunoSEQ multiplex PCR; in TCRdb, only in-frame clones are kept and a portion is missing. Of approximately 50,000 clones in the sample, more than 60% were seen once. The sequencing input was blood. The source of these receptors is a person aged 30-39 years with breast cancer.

CDR3 coding DNA: TGTGCCAGTAGCCGACCGGGGGGGGAGACTGAAGCTTTCTTT. It translates to CASSRPGGETEAFF. The V gene is TRBV19, the J gene TRBJ1-1, with D tentatively TRBD1 (5 bases). The CDR3 has 14 residues. Per germline, CDR1 LNHDA and CDR2 SQIVND (reference sequence). V gave up 6 bases and J gave up 5 bases, with 16 bases separating them.

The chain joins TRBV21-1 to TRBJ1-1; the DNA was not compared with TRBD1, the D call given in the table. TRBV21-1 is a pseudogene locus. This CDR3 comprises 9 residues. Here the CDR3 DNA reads TGTGCCAGCAGCAAAGGGGCAGAATTT. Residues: CASSKGAEF.

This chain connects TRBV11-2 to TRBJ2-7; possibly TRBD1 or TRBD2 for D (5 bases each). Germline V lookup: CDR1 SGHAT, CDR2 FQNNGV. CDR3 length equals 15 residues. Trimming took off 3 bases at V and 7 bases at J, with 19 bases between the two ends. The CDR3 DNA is TGTGCCAGCAGCTTCCATCGAGGGACGCCATGGGAGCAGTACTTC. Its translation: CASSFHRGTPWEQYF.

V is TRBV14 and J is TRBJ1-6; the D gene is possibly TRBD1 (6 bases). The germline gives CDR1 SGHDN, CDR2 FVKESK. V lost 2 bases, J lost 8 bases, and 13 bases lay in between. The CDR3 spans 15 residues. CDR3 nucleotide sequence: TGTGCCAGCAGCCAACGGGACAATGGTGATTCACCCCTCCACTTT. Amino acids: CASSQRDNGDSPLHF.

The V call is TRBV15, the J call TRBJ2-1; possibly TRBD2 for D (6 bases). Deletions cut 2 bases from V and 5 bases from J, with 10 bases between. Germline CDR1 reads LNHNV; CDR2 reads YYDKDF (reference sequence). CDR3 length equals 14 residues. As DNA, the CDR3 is TGTGCCACCAGCAGACGGAGGGGTAACAATGAGCAGTTCTTC. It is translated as CATSRRRGNNEQFF. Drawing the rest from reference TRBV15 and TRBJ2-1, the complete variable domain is DAMVIQNPRYQVTQFGKPVTLSCSQTLNHNVMYWYQQKSSQAPKLLFHYYDKDFNNEADTPDNFQSRRPNTSFCFLDIRSPGLGDTAMYLCATSRRRGNNEQFFGPGTRLTVL.

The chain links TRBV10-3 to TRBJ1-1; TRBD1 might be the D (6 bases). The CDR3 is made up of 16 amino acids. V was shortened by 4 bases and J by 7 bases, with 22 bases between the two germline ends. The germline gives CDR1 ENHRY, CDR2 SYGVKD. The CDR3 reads CAISAPRVGAPIEAFF. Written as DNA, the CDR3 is TGTGCCATCAGTGCCCCCAGGGTGGGGGCCCCAATTGAAGCTTTCTTT.

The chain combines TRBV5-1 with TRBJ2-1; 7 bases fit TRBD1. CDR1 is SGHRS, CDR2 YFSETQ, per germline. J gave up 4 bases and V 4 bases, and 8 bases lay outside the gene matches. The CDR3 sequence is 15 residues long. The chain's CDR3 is CASSAAGTDYNEQFF. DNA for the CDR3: TGCGCCAGCAGCGCGGCCGGGACAGATTACAATGAGCAGTTCTTC.

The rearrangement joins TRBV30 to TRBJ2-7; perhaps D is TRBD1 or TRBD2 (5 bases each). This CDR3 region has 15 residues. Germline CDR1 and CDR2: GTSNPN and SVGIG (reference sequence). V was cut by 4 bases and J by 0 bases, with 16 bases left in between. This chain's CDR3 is CAWTPGALSSYEQYF. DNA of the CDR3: TGTGCCTGGACCCCCGGGGCGTTAAGCTCCTACGAGCAGTACTTC.

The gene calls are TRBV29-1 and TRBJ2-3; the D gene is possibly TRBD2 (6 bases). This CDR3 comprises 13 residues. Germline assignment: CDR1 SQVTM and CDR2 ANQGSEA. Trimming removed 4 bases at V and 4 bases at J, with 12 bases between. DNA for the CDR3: TGCAGCGTTGGAGGGTGGGGGGCAGATACGCAGTATTTT. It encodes CSVGGWGADTQYF.

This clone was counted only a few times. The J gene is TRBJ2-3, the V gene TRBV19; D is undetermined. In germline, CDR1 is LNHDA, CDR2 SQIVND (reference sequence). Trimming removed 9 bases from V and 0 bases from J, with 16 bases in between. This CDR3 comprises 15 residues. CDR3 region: CASRNGGSSTDTQYF. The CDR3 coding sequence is TGTGCCAGCAGGAATGGCGGCAGTAGCACAGATACGCAGTATTTT.

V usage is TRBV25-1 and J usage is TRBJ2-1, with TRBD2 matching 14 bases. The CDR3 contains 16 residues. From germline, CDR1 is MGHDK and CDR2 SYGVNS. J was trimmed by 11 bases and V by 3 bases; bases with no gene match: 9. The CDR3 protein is CASSDGGTSGGGQQFF. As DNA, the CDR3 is TGTGCCAGCAGTGATGGCGGGACTAGCGGGGGAGGACAGCAGTTCTTC.

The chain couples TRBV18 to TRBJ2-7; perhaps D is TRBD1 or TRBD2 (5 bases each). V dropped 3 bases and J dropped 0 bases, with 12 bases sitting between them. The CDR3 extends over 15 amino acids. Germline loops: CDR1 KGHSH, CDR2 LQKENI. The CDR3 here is CASSPGTVSSYEQYF. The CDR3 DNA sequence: TGTGCCAGCTCACCCGGGACGGTGAGCTCCTACGAGCAGTACTTC. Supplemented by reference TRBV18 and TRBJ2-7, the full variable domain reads NAGVMQNPRHLVRRRGQEARLRCSPMKGHSHVYWYRQLPEEGLKFMVYLQKENIIDESGMPKERFSAEFPKEGPSILRIQQVVRGDSAAYFCASSPGTVSSYEQYFGPGTRLTVT.

Here the CDR3 reads CSGGTDTEAFF. CDR3 coding DNA: TGCAGCGGTGGAACGGACACTGAAGCTTTCTTT. This chain links TRBV20-1 with TRBJ1-1; unclear D gene. The CDR3 has 11 amino acids. Germline values: CDR1 DFQATT, CDR2 SNEGSKA (reference sequence).

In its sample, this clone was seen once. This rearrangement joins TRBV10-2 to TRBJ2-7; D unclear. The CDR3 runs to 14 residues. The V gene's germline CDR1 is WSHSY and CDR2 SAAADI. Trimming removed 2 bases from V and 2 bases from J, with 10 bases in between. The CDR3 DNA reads TGCGCCAGCAGTGAGCTTTTTCCCCCCTACGAGCAGTACTTC. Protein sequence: CASSELFPPYEQYF.

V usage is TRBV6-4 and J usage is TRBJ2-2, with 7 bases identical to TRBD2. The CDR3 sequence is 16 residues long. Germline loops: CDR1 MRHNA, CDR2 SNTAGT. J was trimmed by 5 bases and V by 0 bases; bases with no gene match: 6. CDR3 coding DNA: TGTGCCAGCAGTGACTCGGCGGGAGCTTGGACCGGGGAGCTGTTTTTT. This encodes CASSDSAGAWTGELFF.

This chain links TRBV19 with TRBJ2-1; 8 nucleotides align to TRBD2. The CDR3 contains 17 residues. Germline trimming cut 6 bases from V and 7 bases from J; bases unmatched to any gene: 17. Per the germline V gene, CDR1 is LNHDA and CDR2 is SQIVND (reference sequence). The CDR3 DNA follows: TGTGCCAGTAGCCCCTCCAGCGGGAGAGCAGTAGGTAATGAGCAGTTCTTC. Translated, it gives CASSPSSGRAVGNEQFF.

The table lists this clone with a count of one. CDR3 sequence (DNA): TGTGCCAGTAGTCCCGGACTAGCGGGAGGCCTTTTTCAGTTCTTC. Translated: CASSPGLAGGLFQFF. The genes are TRBV19 and TRBJ2-1; TRBD2 matches 14 bases. CDR3 length: 15 amino acids. The germline V gene encodes CDR1 LNHDA and CDR2 SQIVND (reference sequence). With V trimmed by 5 bases and J by 13 bases, 10 bases remained unmatched.

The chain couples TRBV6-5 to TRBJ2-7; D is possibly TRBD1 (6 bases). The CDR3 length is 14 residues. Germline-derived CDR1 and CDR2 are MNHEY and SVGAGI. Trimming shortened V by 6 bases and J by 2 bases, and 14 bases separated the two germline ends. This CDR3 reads CASSLRGSTYEQYF. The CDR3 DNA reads TGTGCCAGCAGCCTCAGGGGAAGCACCTACGAGCAGTACTTC.